Listed below are T cell receptor beta chains from one sample, sequenced in a study of T cell responses to AZD1222 COVID-19 vaccine. Generated by immunoSEQ multiplex PCR, the TCRdb table keeps only in-frame clones and is missing some. The profile shows more than 150,000 clones, over 75% of them singletons. This sample comprised peripheral blood, obtained on day 0 of AZD1222 vaccination. The receptors originated from an adult in good health. CDR3s include the opening cysteine and the closing phenylalanine or tryptophan. A D gene is named only where the DNA matches it firmly. The size of a clone is reported for some rows only, either as once, few or many, or as a class for expanded clones.

D,size,V,J,CDR3,DNA
TRBD1,-,TRBV3-1/TRBV3-2,TRBJ2-1,CATLGTGHNEQFF,TGTGCCACTCTTGGGACAGGGCACAATGAGCAGTTCTTC
TRBD2,-,TRBV2,TRBJ2-1,CASCIAGGSYNEQFF,TGTGCCAGCTGTATAGCGGGAGGCTCCTACAATGAGCAGTTCTTC
-,-,TRBV27,TRBJ2-7,CASSLTPSSYEQYF,TGTGCCAGCAGCCTGACACCGAGCTCCTACGAGCAGTACTTC
-,-,TRBV19,TRBJ2-6,CASSAGTSSPGRANVLTF,TGTGCCAGTAGTGCAGGCACTAGTTCCCCGGGGAGGGCCAACGTCCTGACTTTC
TRBD2,-,TRBV9,TRBJ2-7,CASSGEGAEQYF,TGTGCCAGCAGCGGGGAGGGTGCAGAGCAGTACTTC
-,-,TRBV24-1,TRBJ2-7,CATSDLPPLNEQYF,TGTGCCACCAGTGATTTGCCTCCTTTGAACGAGCAGTACTTC
-,-,TRBV5-1,TRBJ1-6,CASSGDRLHSPLHF,TGCGCCAGCAGCGGTGACAGGCTACATTCACCCCTCCACTTT
-,once,TRBV27,TRBJ2-5,CASSFYSGLLETQYF,TGTGCCAGCAGTTTTTACAGCGGTCTACTGGAGACCCAGTACTTC
-,-,TRBV5-1,TRBJ2-5,CASSLVPGKGTQYF,TGCGCCAGCAGCTTGGTACCGGGGAAAGGGACCCAGTACTTC
-,-,TRBV27,TRBJ1-4,CASSPRGTNEKLFF,TGTGCCAGCAGCCCTCGGGGCACTAATGAAAAACTGTTTTTT
TRBD1,-,TRBV7-2,TRBJ2-5,CASSFGGGQGKHF,TGTGCCAGCAGCTTTGGGGGGGGACAGGGTAAACACTTC
TRBD1,-,TRBV20-1,TRBJ1-3,CSASVGTGRGNTIYF,TGCAGTGCTAGTGTAGGGACAGGGAGGGGAAACACCATATATTTT
TRBD2,-,TRBV4-2,TRBJ2-1,CASSQEIAGTYNEQFF,TGTGCCAGCAGCCAAGAAATAGCGGGAACATACAATGAGCAGTTCTTC
TRBD1,-,TRBV9,TRBJ2-1,CASSPRDSPSSYNEQFF,TGTGCCAGCAGCCCCCGGGACAGCCCGAGCTCCTACAATGAGCAGTTCTTC
-,-,TRBV5-4,TRBJ2-3,CASSLVGSGPTDTQYF,TGTGCCAGCAGCTTGGTCGGTAGCGGACCCACAGATACGCAGTATTTT
-,-,TRBV7-2,TRBJ2-3,CASSAGDGTDTQYF,TGTGCCAGCAGCGCAGGGGACGGCACAGATACGCAGTATTTT
TRBD1,-,TRBV5-1,TRBJ1-6,CASSLVGVQGAENSPLHF,TGCGCCAGCAGCTTGGTTGGGGTACAGGGGGCAGAGAATTCACCCCTCCACTTT
-,-,TRBV7-2,TRBJ1-1,CASSLVLLSEAFF,TGTGCCAGCAGCTTAGTCCTTTTAAGTGAAGCTTTCTTT
TRBD1,-,TRBV6-5,TRBJ2-7,CASSRRTGSYEQYF,TGTGCCAGCAGCCGACGGACAGGGAGTTACGAGCAGTACTTC
TRBD2,-,TRBV6-5,TRBJ2-7,CASAAAGDSYEQYF,TGTGCCAGCGCGGCAGCGGGAGACTCCTACGAGCAGTACTTC